This record looks at one TCR beta chain sequence and its context. Its antigen is not known. Terminally differentiated effector memory CD45RA+ cells were excluded by CCR7 positive selection of CD45RO-negative cells. Donors were Caucasian adults residing in Nashville, Tennessee, USA. Here immunoSEQ multiplex PCR was the method, and the copy in TCRdb shows in-frame clones only, minus some. The sample gives some 2 million clones, about 95% of which show up once; roughly 1.2% is in the top ten. The entry originates in a study of shared clonotypes between healthy human individuals. On the study more broadly: CD8 memory received one plate per donor, CD8 naive two, CD4 memory three and CD4 naive three.

Germline loops: CDR1 SQVTM, CDR2 ANQGSEA. The J segment lost 0 bases and the V segment lost 2 bases, leaving 4 bases of the junction unmatched. The CDR3 runs to 15 residues. General study points: An expected dependence of interdonor clonotype sharing on sequencing depth was noted.

The sequence was collected from a man between 18 and 29 years old in good health. The chain recombines TRBV29-1 with TRBJ2-7; 10 positions agree with TRBD2. Specimen: naive CD8+ T cells sorted from blood. For the CDR3, the DNA is TGCAGCGTTGAACTAGCGGGGGACCTCTCCTACGAGCAGTACTTC. It yields the protein CSVELAGDLSYEQYF.